The rows below give T cell receptor beta chains drawn from one sample of a study of blood T cell repertoires in COVID-19. The repertoire was sequenced with immunoSEQ multiplex PCR; TCRdb's copy has only in-frame clones and lacks some. The sample has 55,000 to 70,000 clones; roughly 90% are singletons. Sample: peripheral blood. The receptors originated from a middle-aged man with COVID-19, enrolled during active disease. The CDR3 runs from the conserved cysteine through the conserved F or W. D genes are given only for firm matches. A clone size is listed for some rows: how often the clone was seen (once, few, many), or a class if it is expanded.

j_gene | abundance | d_gene | v_gene | CDR3nt | CDR3aa
TRBJ2-1 | NA | NA | TRBV11-1 | TGTGCCAGCACCCTGACAGAGATCTCCTACAATGAGCAGTTCTTC | CASTLTEISYNEQFF
TRBJ2-7 | NA | NA | TRBV30 | TGTACGATGGAGAGTCGGGACAACTACGAGCAGTACTTC | CTMESRDNYEQYF
TRBJ2-5 | NA | TRBD2 | TRBV7-8 | TGTGCCAGCAGCCTGACTAGCGGAGAACAAGAGACCCAGTACTTC | CASSLTSGEQETQYF
TRBJ2-5 | NA | NA | TRBV1 | TGCACCAGCAGCCAAGATACTCGGTACGGGGAAGGAAACCAAGAGACCCAGTACTTC | CTSSQDTRYGEGNQETQYF
TRBJ1-3 | NA | NA | TRBV9 | TGTGCCAGCAGCGTAGCGAGGGCGGGAAACACCATATATTTT | CASSVARAGNTIYF
TRBJ1-1 | NA | TRBD1 | TRBV19 | TGTGCCAGCTGGACAGGGACCACTGAAGCTTTCTTT | CASWTGTTEAFF
TRBJ1-1 | NA | NA | TRBV6-5 | TGTGCCAGCAGTCGGACAGCGGAGACTGAAGCTTTCTTT | CASSRTAETEAFF
TRBJ1-1 | NA | TRBD1 | TRBV6-5 | TGTGCCATCGGGACAGATACGAACACTGAAGCTTTCTTT | CAIGTDTNTEAFF
TRBJ1-4 | once | NA | TRBV2 | TGTGCCAGCAGAAGGGGTCGGAGCGAAAAACTGTTTTTT | CASRRGRSEKLFF
TRBJ1-5 | few | NA | TRBV27 | TGTGCCAGCAGTTTAAGGGAGAATCAGCCCCAGCATTTT | CASSLRENQPQHF
TRBJ2-3 | few | NA | TRBV4-2 | TGTGCCAGCAGCCAAGCGCCTGCGCGGGCTAGCACAGATACGCAGTATTTT | CASSQAPARASTDTQYF
TRBJ1-5 | NA | TRBD1 | TRBV28 | TGTGCCAGCATCCCCGGGACAGGGGATCAGCCCCAGCATTTT | CASIPGTGDQPQHF
TRBJ2-5 | NA | NA | TRBV19 | TGTGCCAGTAGTGTGGGCGCGGAGACCCAGTACTTC | CASSVGAETQYF
TRBJ1-1 | NA | NA | TRBV5-4 | TGTGCCAGCAGCCAGATAGGGGAGGGCACTGAAGCTTTCTTT | CASSQIGEGTEAFF
TRBJ2-7 | NA | TRBD1 | TRBV6-2/TRBV6-3 | TGTGCCAGCAGCCTAACGACAGGGGCGGCCTACGAGCAGTACTTC | CASSLTTGAAYEQYF
TRBJ2-7 | NA | NA | TRBV11-2 | TGTGCCAGCAGCCCAGCCTACGAGCAGTACTTC | CASSPAYEQYF
TRBJ2-7 | NA | TRBD2 | TRBV24-1 | TGTGCCACCAGTCCTAGCGGGGGGGTTTACGAGCAGTACTTC | CATSPSGGVYEQYF
TRBJ2-3 | NA | TRBD1 | TRBV19 | TGTGCCAGTAGAGAGGGACAGGGGCTGACAGATACGCAGTATTTT | CASREGQGLTDTQYF
TRBJ1-3 | NA | TRBD1 | TRBV18 | TGTGCCAGCTCTCCCGATCTAGGGACAGGTATATATGGACCCGGAAACACCATATATTTT | CASSPDLGTGIYGPGNTIYF
TRBJ1-2 | once | TRBD1 | TRBV12-3/TRBV12-4 | TGTGCCAGCAGCCTGGGACAGAACTATGGCTACACCTTC | CASSLGQNYGYTF
TRBJ1-2 | NA | NA | TRBV5-6 | TGTGCCAGCAGCGGATCTCGGGGGGGCTTCTATGGCTACACCTTC | CASSGSRGGFYGYTF
TRBJ1-6 | few | NA | TRBV28 | TGTGCCAGTTTTTCGGAGGGAAATTCACCCCTCCACTTT | CASFSEGNSPLHF
TRBJ1-5 | NA | NA | TRBV3-1/TRBV3-2 | TGTGCCAGCAGCCCCGACTATAGCAATCAGCCCCAGCATTTT | CASSPDYSNQPQHF
TRBJ1-1 | NA | NA | TRBV5-6 | TGTGCCAGCAGCTTGGTCGGGGTCCTGAACACTGAAGCTTTCTTT | CASSLVGVLNTEAFF
TRBJ2-3 | NA | NA | TRBV6-6 | TGTGCCAGCAGTTACTCGAATTCCCTACCAAGTCAGTATTTT | CASSYSNSLPSQYF
TRBJ2-5 | NA | TRBD2 | TRBV5-4 | TGTGCCAGCAGCTTCACTAGCGGGACGGAGACCCAGTACTTC | CASSFTSGTETQYF
TRBJ2-7 | NA | TRBD2 | TRBV6-5 | TGTGCCAGCAGACAGACTAGCGGGGGCTCCTACGAGCAGTACTTC | CASRQTSGGSYEQYF
TRBJ1-6 | NA | NA | TRBV5-4 | TGTGCCAGCAGCTTGGATTCCGTCCCCGGGCTCCACTTT | CASSLDSVPGLHF
TRBJ2-1 | NA | TRBD1 | TRBV5-1 | TGCGCCAGCAGCTCAGGACAGGGTGACTACAATGAGCAGTTCTTC | CASSSGQGDYNEQFF